The 24 T cell receptor beta chains below were found in one sample sequenced in a study of CD8 T cells in ankylosing spondylitis. MiXCR was run by TCRdb on the 5' RACE reads, yielding one entry per CDR3 protein. The sample includes 190,000 or so distinct CDR3 sequences, 10% to 15% of them seen just once. Sequencing was performed on blood, either unsorted or a sorted T cell fraction (not recorded which). The receptor source for this set is a male donor with ankylosing spondylitis or in good health (not recorded which).

This clonotype has only a few counts. This sequence joins TRBV9 and TRBJ2-7; TRBD2 matches 10 bases. The trim removed 0 bases at V and 2 bases at J, leaving 2 bases unmatched. Germline V lookup: CDR1 SGDLS, CDR2 YYNGEE. This CDR3 has 15 amino acids. CDR3 residues: CASSVATSGAYEQYF. In DNA form, the CDR3 reads TGTGCCAGCAGCGTAGCTACTAGCGGGGCCTACGAGCAGTACTTC.

This clonotype was observed a handful of times. This chain connects TRBV27 to TRBJ2-1; the D is unclear. CDR1 and CDR2 (germline): MNHEY, SMNVEV (reference sequence). Trimming left V 2 bases short and J 0 bases short, with 14 bases between. This CDR3 comprises 17 residues. CDR3 DNA: TGTGCCAGCAGTTTAATCGGTCTGAGGAGCTCCTACAATGAGCAGTTCTTC. This sequence encodes CASSLIGLRSSYNEQFF.

V usage is TRBV12-3 or TRBV12-4 and J usage is TRBJ2-7, with TRBD1 identical over 9 bases. V lost 6 bases and J lost 7; bases outside the gene matches: 10. This CDR3 has 14 amino acids. Written as DNA, the CDR3 is TGTGCCAGCAGCCCGGACAGGGGCCTACCAGAGCAGTACTTC. This codes for CASSPDRGLPEQYF.

In its sample, this clonotype was seen a few times. The gene calls are TRBV10-2 and TRBJ1-2; D unclear. Trimming shortened V by 3 bases and J by 6 bases, and 5 bases separated the two germline ends. The CDR3 is 11 residues long. The germline gives CDR1 WSHSY, CDR2 SAAADI. CDR3 protein: CASSDMHGYTF. CDR3 nucleotide sequence: TGCGCCAGCAGTGACATGCATGGCTACACCTTC.

This clonotype has just a few counts. V and J are TRBV5-6 and TRBJ2-7, with D hard to call. V shed 1 base and J shed 3 bases, with 11 bases lying between them. Germline CDR1 reads SGHDT; CDR2 reads YYEEEE. CDR3 length: 14 residues. The CDR3 region is CASSLNSWIYEQYF. CDR3 nucleotide sequence: TGTGCCAGCAGCTTGAATTCTTGGATCTACGAGCAGTACTTC.

This clonotype occurred a few times. CDR3 region: CASSQVPGELFF. The CDR3 DNA is TGTGCCAGCAGCCAAGTTCCCGGGGAGCTGTTTTTT. The rearrangement links TRBV3-1 to TRBJ2-2; D not resolved. CDR1 and CDR2 (germline): LGHDT, YNNKEL (reference sequence). There are 12 residues in the CDR3. V was shortened by 1 base and J by 6 bases, with 3 bases between the two germline ends.

This clonotype has at least ten counts. V and J are TRBV6-5 and TRBJ1-4; 8 bases line up with TRBD1. The CDR3 extends over 14 amino acids. Per the germline V gene, CDR1 is MNHEY and CDR2 is SVGAGI. V lost 2 bases to trimming and J lost 7 bases; unmatched junction nucleotides: 3. CDR3 in amino acids: CASSYSQGAEKLFF. Here the CDR3 DNA reads TGTGCCAGCAGTTACAGCCAGGGGGCTGAAAAACTGTTTTTT.

This clonotype was detected ten times or more. The V call is TRBV5-1, the J call TRBJ2-1; tentative D call: TRBD2 (6 bases). Looked up from germline, CDR1 is SGHRS and CDR2 is YFSETQ. V shed 3 bases and J shed 5 bases, with 12 bases lying between them. The CDR3 is made up of 14 amino acids. CDR3 sequence: CASSWGVGNNEQFF. The DNA of the CDR3 is TGCGCCAGCAGCTGGGGGGTCGGGAACAATGAGCAGTTCTTC.

This clonotype was detected a few times. The chain recombines TRBV7-9 with TRBJ2-3, with 8 bases fitting TRBD1. Trimming took 5 bases from V and 8 from J; bases not matched to a gene: 9. There are 14 residues in the CDR3. Germline V CDR1 and CDR2: SEHNR, FQNEAQ (reference sequence). CDR3 sequence: CASSPDRAVGTQYF. CDR3 nucleotides: TGTGCCAGCAGCCCGGACAGGGCCGTAGGTACGCAGTATTTT.

The V and J genes are TRBV12-5 and TRBJ1-5, with 9 bases aligning to TRBD1. CDR1 and CDR2 (germline): LGHNT, FRNRAP. This CDR3 comprises 17 residues. Trimming at V came to 6 bases and at J to 1 base, leaving 10 bases not matched to a gene. The CDR3 spells CASGYGQGSSSNQPQHF. The CDR3 DNA sequence: TGTGCTAGTGGATACGGACAGGGGTCGTCGAGCAATCAGCCCCAGCATTTT. The whole variable domain, remainder taken from reference TRBV12-5 and TRBJ1-5, is DARVTQTPRHKVTEMGQEVTMRCQPILGHNTVFWYRQTMMQGLELLAYFRNRAPLDDSGMPKDRFSAEMPDATLATLKIQPSEPRDSAVYFCASGYGQGSSSNQPQHFGDGTRLSIL.

This clonotype has a handful of counts. J is TRBJ2-7 and V is TRBV27, with 7 bases lining up with TRBD1. Trimming removed 0 bases from V and 3 bases from J; junction bases left unmatched: 2. Germline CDR1 and CDR2: MNHEY and SMNVEV (reference sequence). The CDR3 totals 14 residues. The DNA of the CDR3 is TGTGCCAGCAGTTTATCGGGACAGCTCTACGAGCAGTACTTC. It codes for CASSLSGQLYEQYF.

This sequence joins TRBV6-5 and TRBJ2-3; D gene unclear. Trimming removed 2 bases at V and 4 bases at J, with 16 bases between. The germline V gene has CDR1 MNHEY and CDR2 SVGAGI. The CDR3 sequence is 16 residues long. CDR3 sequence: CASSYAGSLEPDTQYF. CDR3 nucleotides: TGTGCCAGCAGTTACGCCGGTTCCTTGGAACCAGATACGCAGTATTTT.

This chain links TRBV7-6 with TRBJ1-1; D is unclear. Deletions cut 1 base from V and 0 bases from J, with 6 bases between. The germline V gene has CDR1 SGHVS and CDR2 FNYEAQ. The CDR3 sequence is 14 residues long. The CDR3 DNA reads as TGTGCCAGCAGCTTAGGTCATATGAACACTGAAGCTTTCTTT. This codes for CASSLGHMNTEAFF. The full variable domain, in which reference TRBV7-6 and TRBJ1-1 provide the parts outside the CDR3, is GAGVSQSPRYKVTKRGQDVALRCDPISGHVSLYWYRQALGQGPEFLTYFNYEAQQDKSGLPNDRFSAERPEGSISTLTIQRTEQRDSAMYRCASSLGHMNTEAFFGQGTRLTVV.

About this clonotype itself: Compared with germline, one end of the junction differs, possibly owing to a read error. This chain connects TRBV20-1 to TRBJ2-1, with D tentatively TRBD2 (6 bases). The germline V gene has CDR1 DFQATT and CDR2 SNEGSKA (reference sequence). This CDR3 spans 15 amino acids. Here the CDR3 reads CSARDGGKGYNEQFF. The CDR3 nucleotides are TGCAGTGCTCGAGATGGGGGGAAGGGCTACAATGAGCAGTTCTTC.

The V call is TRBV5-6, the J call TRBJ1-4; TRBD1 matches at 11 bases. The CDR3 sequence is 17 residues long. Germline CDR1 is SGHDT and CDR2 is YYEEEE. V trimming: 0 bases; J trimming: 1 base; junction bases outside the gene matches: 2. The CDR3 is CASSLAGTGGTNEKLFF. The CDR3, as DNA: TGTGCCAGCAGCTTGGCCGGGACAGGGGGAACTAATGAAAAACTGTTTTTT.

At least ten counts were recorded for this clonotype. The rearrangement uses TRBV12-3 or TRBV12-4 and TRBJ1-1; tentatively, D is TRBD1 (6 bases). V lost 4 bases and J 5 bases, leaving 20 bases between the germline ends. The CDR3 loop spans 16 amino acids. As DNA, the CDR3 is TGTGCCAGCAGTTCTAAATACGCAGGGGAAAGGACTGAAGCTTTCTTT. It encodes CASSSKYAGERTEAFF.

This clonotype was seen a few times. The CDR3 nucleotides are TGTGCCAGCAGCTCCTCCGGGACTGATCCCTACGAGCAGTACTTC. Its protein is CASSSSGTDPYEQYF. The chain is built from TRBV7-9 and TRBJ2-7, with D tentatively TRBD2 (6 bases). Looked up from germline, CDR1 is SEHNR and CDR2 is FQNEAQ (reference sequence). V was trimmed by 4 bases and J by 2 bases, leaving 15 bases between them. The CDR3 contains 15 residues.

The chain uses TRBV4-3 and TRBJ1-1, with D possibly TRBD1 on 6 matching bases. Germline CDR1 is LGHNA and CDR2 is YSLEER. This CDR3 is built from 15 residues. Trimming shortened V by 1 base and J by 1 base, and 10 bases separated the two germline ends. The CDR3 loop reads CASSQGTGTNTEAFF. The CDR3 coding sequence is TGCGCCAGCAGCCAAGGCACAGGGACGAACACTGAAGCTTTCTTT.

There are a few counts of this clonotype. The chain carries TRBV12-3 or TRBV12-4 and TRBJ1-2; D is unresolved. This CDR3 has 12 residues. V was clipped by 8 bases and J by 8 bases, with 15 bases between them. CDR3 sequence reads: CASYTGREGYTF. The CDR3 region has the DNA TGTGCCAGCTATACTGGGAGGGAAGGCTACACCTTC.

This clonotype appeared a few times. V usage is TRBV7-2 and J usage is TRBJ1-1, with a weak D call TRBD1 (5 bases). V gave up 5 bases and J gave up 4 bases, with 11 bases separating them. CDR3 length: 13 residues. Germline V gene data show CDR1 as SGHTA and CDR2 as FQGNSA. The CDR3 DNA sequence: TGTGCCAGCAGCCCCTTGGGGGGCACTGAAGCTTTCTTT. Its translation: CASSPLGGTEAFF.

The genes are TRBV9 and TRBJ2-7; no firm D call. This CDR3 comprises 15 residues. V was cut by 3 bases and J by 0 bases, with 13 bases left in between. Germline V CDR1 and CDR2: SGDLS, YYNGEE. The CDR3 loop is CASSEGSGNSYEQYF. Here the CDR3 DNA reads TGTGCCAGCAGCGAAGGATCAGGAAACTCCTACGAGCAGTACTTC.

This clonotype was seen at least ten times. The chain employs TRBV4-1 and TRBJ2-2; D is unresolved. CDR3 length equals 12 residues. V was shortened by 7 bases and J by 5 bases, with 8 bases between the two germline ends. Germline CDR1 and CDR2: MGHRA and YSYEKL. CDR3 in DNA: TGCGCCAGCAATAAGGGTACCGGGGAGCTGTTTTTT. It yields the protein CASNKGTGELFF.

The V gene is TRBV6-1, the J gene TRBJ2-3, with D possibly matching TRBD2 (7 bases). The CDR3 loop spans 17 amino acids. Trimming left V 8 bases short and J 5 bases short, with 26 bases between. CDR1 and CDR2 from the germline V gene are MNHNS and SASEGT. The CDR3 protein is CASPILIQGGSEDTQYF. CDR3 bases: TGTGCCAGCCCCATCCTTATACAGGGCGGGAGCGAAGATACGCAGTATTTT.

Only a few counts were recorded for this clonotype. The chain couples TRBV12-3 or TRBV12-4 to TRBJ1-1; 9 nucleotides line up with TRBD1. This CDR3 contains 14 residues. Losses at the gene ends were 6 bases for V and 6 bases for J; bases not matched to a gene: 8. This CDR3 reads CASSNRGRMAEAFF. In DNA, the CDR3 is TGTGCCAGCAGCAACAGGGGGCGGATGGCTGAAGCTTTCTTT.